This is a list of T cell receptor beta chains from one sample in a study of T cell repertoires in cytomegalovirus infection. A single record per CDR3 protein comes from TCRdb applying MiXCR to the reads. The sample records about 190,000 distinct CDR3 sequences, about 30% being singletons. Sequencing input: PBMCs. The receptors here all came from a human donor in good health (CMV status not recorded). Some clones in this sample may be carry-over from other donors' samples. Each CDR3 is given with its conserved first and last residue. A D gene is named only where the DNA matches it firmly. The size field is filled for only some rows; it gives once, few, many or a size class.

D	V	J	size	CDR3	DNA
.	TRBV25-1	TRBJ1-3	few	CASSESHRVGNTIYF	TGTGCCAGCAGTGAATCCCACAGGGTTGGAAACACCATATATTTT
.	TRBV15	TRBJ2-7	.	CATSREGATYEQYF	TGTGCCACCAGCAGAGAGGGGGCGACCTACGAGCAGTACTTC
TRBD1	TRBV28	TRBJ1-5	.	CASSLLTGGREPQHF	TGTGCCAGCAGTTTACTCACAGGGGGCAGAGAGCCCCAGCATTTT
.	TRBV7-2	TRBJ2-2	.	CASSLRALPNTGELFF	TGTGCCAGCAGCTTAAGAGCGCTCCCGAACACCGGGGAGCTGTTTTTT
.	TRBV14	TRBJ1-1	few	CASSPSALTWGAEAFF	TGTGCCAGCAGCCCCTCTGCCCTGACTTGGGGGGCTGAAGCTTTCTTT
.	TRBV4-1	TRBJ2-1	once	CASSPMTGGPAYNEQFF	TGCGCCAGCAGCCCTATGACCGGGGGGCCCGCCTACAATGAGCAGTTCTTC
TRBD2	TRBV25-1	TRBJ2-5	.	CASRMGTSGGLGETQYF	TGTGCCAGCAGGATGGGTACTAGCGGGGGACTAGGGGAGACCCAGTACTTC
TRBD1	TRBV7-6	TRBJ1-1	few	CASSPWTIGTGDTEAFF	TGTGCTAGCAGCCCCTGGACGATAGGGACAGGGGACACTGAAGCTTTCTTT
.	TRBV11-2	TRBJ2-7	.	CASSLSVGAEEQYF	TGTGCCAGCAGCTTAAGTGTGGGTGCGGAAGAGCAGTACTTC
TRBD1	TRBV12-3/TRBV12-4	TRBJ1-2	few	CASSSRGQAAYYGYTF	TGTGCCAGCAGTTCTAGGGGACAGGCCGCCTATTATGGCTACACCTTC
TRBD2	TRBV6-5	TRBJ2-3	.	CASIPSGASTDTQYF	TGTGCCAGCATTCCAAGCGGGGCTAGCACAGATACGCAGTATTTT
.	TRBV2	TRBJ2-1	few	CASSEALTGYAGDLYNEQFF	TGTGCCAGCAGTGAAGCGCTTACGGGCTACGCGGGCGACCTCTACAATGAGCAGTTCTTC
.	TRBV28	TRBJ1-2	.	CASRSRGDYTF	TGTGCCAGCAGATCGAGAGGTGACTACACCTTC
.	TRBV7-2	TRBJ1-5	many	CASSPGDSNQPQHF	TGTGCCAGCAGCCCCGGGGATAGCAATCAGCCCCAGCATTTT
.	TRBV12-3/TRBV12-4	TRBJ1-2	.	CASSDTTGFYGYTF	TGTGCCAGCAGCGATACAACAGGGTTCTATGGCTACACCTTC
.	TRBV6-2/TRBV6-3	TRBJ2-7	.	CASSYRYGLYEQYF	TGTGCCAGCAGTTACAGGTACGGACTCTACGAGCAGTACTTC
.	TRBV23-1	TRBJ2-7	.	CASSPRMGGHEQYF	TGCGCCAGCAGTCCCCGCATGGGGGGCCACGAGCAGTACTTC
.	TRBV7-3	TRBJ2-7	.	CASSLVANYYEQYF	TGTGCCAGCAGCTTAGTAGCAAATTACTACGAGCAGTACTTC
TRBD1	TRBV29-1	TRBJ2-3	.	CSARQGATDTQYF	TGCAGCGCAAGACAGGGGGCCACAGATACGCAGTATTTT
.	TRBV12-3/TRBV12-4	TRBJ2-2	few	CASTPGFTGELFF	TGTGCCAGCACCCCGGGGTTCACCGGGGAGCTGTTTTTT